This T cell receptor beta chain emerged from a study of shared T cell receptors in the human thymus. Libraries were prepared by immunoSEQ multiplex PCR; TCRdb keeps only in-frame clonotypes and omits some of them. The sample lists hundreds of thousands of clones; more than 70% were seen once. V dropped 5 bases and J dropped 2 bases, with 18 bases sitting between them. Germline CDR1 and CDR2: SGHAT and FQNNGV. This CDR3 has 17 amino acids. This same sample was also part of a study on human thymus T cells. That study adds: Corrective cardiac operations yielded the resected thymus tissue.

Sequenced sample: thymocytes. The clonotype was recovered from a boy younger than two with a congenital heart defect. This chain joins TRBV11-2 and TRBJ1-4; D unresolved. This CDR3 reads CASSPDKFECTNEKLFF. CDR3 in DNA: TGTGCCAGCAGCCCAGATAAGTTCGAATGTACTAATGAAAAACTGTTTTTT.